This T cell receptor beta chain was retrieved from a study of blood T cell repertoires in COVID-19. Authors' processing steps: It was from reference gene primer amplification that nucleated cell counts were estimated. Clones were sequenced by immunoSEQ multiplex PCR, and TCRdb holds only the in-frame ones, with some missing. V and J calls and clone size are copied from that table; D and trimming were computed from the DNA. The sample has around 100,000 clones; about 90% are singletons. The J segment lost 2 bases and the V segment lost 3 bases, leaving 4 bases of the junction unmatched. Germline V gives CDR1 KGHSH, CDR2 LQKENI. CDR3 length: 15 residues.

Source material: peripheral blood. V gene TRBV18 combines with J gene TRBJ1-5; 7 nucleotides align to TRBD1. The source of this sequence is a human donor in a cohort sampled during active COVID-19. CDR3 nucleotides: TGTGCCAGCTCACCTTCCGACAGGGGCAATCAGCCCCAGCATTTT. Translated: CASSPSDRGNQPQHF.